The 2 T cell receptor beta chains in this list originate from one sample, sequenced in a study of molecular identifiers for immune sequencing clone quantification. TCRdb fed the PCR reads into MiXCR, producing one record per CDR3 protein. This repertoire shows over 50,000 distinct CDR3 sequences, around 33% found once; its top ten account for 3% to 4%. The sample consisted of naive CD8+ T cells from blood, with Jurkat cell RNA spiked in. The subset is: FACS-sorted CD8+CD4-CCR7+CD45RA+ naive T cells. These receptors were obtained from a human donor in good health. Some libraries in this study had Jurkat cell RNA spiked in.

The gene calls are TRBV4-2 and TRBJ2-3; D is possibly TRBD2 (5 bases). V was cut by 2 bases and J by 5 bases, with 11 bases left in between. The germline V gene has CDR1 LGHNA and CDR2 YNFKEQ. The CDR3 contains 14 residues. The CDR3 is CASSQSTRIDTQYF. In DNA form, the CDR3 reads TGTGCCAGCAGCCAATCCACTAGGATAGATACGCAGTATTTT.

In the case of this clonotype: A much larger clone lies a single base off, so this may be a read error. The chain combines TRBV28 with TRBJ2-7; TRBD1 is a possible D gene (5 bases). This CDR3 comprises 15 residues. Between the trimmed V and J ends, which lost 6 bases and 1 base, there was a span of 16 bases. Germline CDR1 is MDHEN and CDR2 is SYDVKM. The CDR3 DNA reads TGTGCCAGCAGATTGGCAGGGTCCGGATCCTACGAGCAGTACTTC. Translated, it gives CASRLAGSGSYEQYF.